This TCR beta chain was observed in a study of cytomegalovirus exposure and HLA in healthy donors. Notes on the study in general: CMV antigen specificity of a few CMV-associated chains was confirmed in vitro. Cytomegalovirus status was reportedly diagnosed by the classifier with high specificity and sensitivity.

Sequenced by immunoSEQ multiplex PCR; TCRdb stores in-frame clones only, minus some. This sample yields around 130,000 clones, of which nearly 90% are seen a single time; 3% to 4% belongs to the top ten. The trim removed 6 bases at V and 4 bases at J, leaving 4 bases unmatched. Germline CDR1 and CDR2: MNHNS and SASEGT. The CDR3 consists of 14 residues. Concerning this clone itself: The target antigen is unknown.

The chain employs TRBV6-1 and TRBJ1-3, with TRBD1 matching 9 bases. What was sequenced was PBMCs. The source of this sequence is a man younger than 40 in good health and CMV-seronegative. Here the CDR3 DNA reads TGTGCCAGCAGCCTACAGGGGGCAGGAAACACCATATATTTT. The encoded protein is CASSLQGAGNTIYF.